These 24 T cell receptor beta chains originate from one sample sequenced in a study of blood T cell repertoires in COVID-19. The method was immunoSEQ multiplex PCR; TCRdb's version includes in-frame clones alone and lacks a portion of them. This sample has 75,000 to 100,000 clones, with roughly 80% found just once. Sequencing was done on a sample of peripheral blood. These receptors all stem from an elderly woman with acute or convalescent COVID-19.

This chain links TRBV4-2 with TRBJ1-2; 7 nucleotides agree with TRBD1. With V trimmed by 1 base and J by 7 bases, 12 bases remained unmatched. The CDR3 extends over 16 amino acids. CDR1 and CDR2 (germline): LGHNA, YNFKEQ. The CDR3 coding sequence is TGTGCCAGCAGCCAAGTGGGTTTCCGGGCAGGGGGTGGCTACACCTTC. Translating gives CASSQVGFRAGGGYTF.

This clone occurred once. This chain joins TRBV30 and TRBJ2-3, with D possibly matching TRBD1 (6 bases). The CDR3 extends over 12 amino acids. Germline V lookup: CDR1 GTSNPN, CDR2 SVGIG (reference sequence). Trimming left V 2 bases short and J 6 bases short, with 9 bases between. CDR3 bases: TGTGCCTGGAGTTCAGGGGCCGATACGCAGTATTTT. Its protein is CAWSSGADTQYF.

The chain carries TRBV18 and TRBJ2-2, with 7 bases that match TRBD1. The CDR3 runs 17 residues. J gave up 1 base and V 0 bases, and 5 bases lay outside the gene matches. Germline V gene data show CDR1 as KGHSH and CDR2 as LQKENI. The CDR3 protein is CASSPPGYRGNTGELFF. CDR3 in DNA: TGTGCCAGCTCACCACCTGGGTACAGGGGGAACACCGGGGAGCTGTTTTTT.

The J gene is TRBJ2-1, the V gene TRBV28; D uncertain. The CDR3 spans 11 residues. V dropped 7 bases and J dropped 5 bases, with 6 bases sitting between them. The germline V gene has CDR1 MDHEN and CDR2 SYDVKM. CDR3 amino acids: CASILHNEQFF. Written as DNA, the CDR3 is TGTGCCAGCATCCTCCACAATGAGCAGTTCTTC.

The V gene is TRBV5-4, the J gene TRBJ1-4; 8 nucleotides match TRBD1. Germline loops: CDR1 SGHNT, CDR2 YYREEE (reference sequence). V lost 4 bases and J lost 5; bases outside the gene matches: 7. The CDR3 is 15 amino acids. The CDR3 region is CASSPGGDRNEKLFF. The DNA for the CDR3 is TGTGCCAGCAGCCCTGGTGGGGACAGGAATGAAAAACTGTTTTTT.

This CDR3 reads CASSQEVGTKVGETQYF. Here the CDR3 DNA reads TGTGCCAGCAGCCAAGAGGTCGGGACAAAGGTAGGAGAGACCCAGTACTTC. The rearrangement joins TRBV4-2 to TRBJ2-5; D is possibly TRBD1 (6 bases). V lost 0 bases and J lost 4, with 18 bases in between. The CDR3 extends over 17 amino acids. CDR1 and CDR2 from the germline V gene are LGHNA and YNFKEQ.

The chain employs TRBV28 and TRBJ1-4; TRBD1 agrees at 7 bases. This CDR3 has 15 residues. Unmatched junction bases numbered 11, after V lost 5 bases and J lost 8 bases. Germline loops: CDR1 MDHEN, CDR2 SYDVKM. The CDR3 loop is CASSQSLGGQEKLFF. CDR3 DNA: TGTGCCAGCAGTCAATCTTTAGGGGGCCAAGAAAAACTGTTTTTT.

The chain has TRBV20-1 and TRBJ1-1; D call uncertain. V lost 7 bases and J lost 1, with 7 bases in between. This CDR3 spans 11 amino acids. CDR1 is DFQATT and CDR2 is SNEGSKA in the germline V gene (reference sequence). The CDR3 DNA sequence: TGCAGTGAACGGGGGAACACTGAAGCTTTCTTT. This gives the protein CSERGNTEAFF.

The chain is built from TRBV7-2 and TRBJ1-2; D is perhaps TRBD1 (5 bases). The CDR3 runs to 13 residues. V lost 1 base and J 8 bases, leaving 11 bases between the germline ends. CDR1 SGHTA and CDR2 FQGNSA come from the germline V gene. CDR3 coding DNA: TGTGCCAGCAGCTTAGGGGGCGCGGGGGGCTACACCTTC. As protein: CASSLGGAGGYTF.

The CDR3 loop reads CASSLESSGANVLTF. In DNA, the CDR3 is TGTGCCAGCTCACTTGAGAGCTCTGGGGCCAACGTCCTGACTTTC. The V and J genes are TRBV18 and TRBJ2-6; D unresolved. Germline lookup yields CDR1 KGHSH and CDR2 LQKENI. The CDR3 contains 15 residues. The V gene lost 4 bases and the J gene lost 0 bases, with 7 bases spanning the gap.

Only one count was recorded for this clone. CDR3 DNA: TGTGCCAGCAGGGGTACAGGGGCATCAGGAGAGCAGTACTTC. It encodes CASRGTGASGEQYF. The chain has TRBV2 and TRBJ2-7, with 7 bases fitting TRBD1. The V gene end was trimmed by 6 bases and the J gene end by 7 bases; junction bases not matched to a gene: 12. The CDR3 length is 14 residues. Germline CDR1 and CDR2: SNHLY and FYNNEI.

The J gene is TRBJ2-7, the V gene TRBV7-8; D remains unclear. V gave up 1 base and J gave up 2 bases, with 12 bases separating them. Looked up from germline, CDR1 is SGHVS and CDR2 is FQNEAQ. The length of the CDR3 is 15 residues. The chain's CDR3 is CASSLVTRIAYEQYF. CDR3 bases: TGTGCCAGCAGCTTAGTCACACGTATCGCCTACGAGCAGTACTTC. The complete variable domain, with remaining parts taken from reference TRBV7-8 and TRBJ2-7, reads GAGVSQSPRYKVAKRGQDVALRCDPISGHVSLFWYQQALGQGPEFLTYFQNEAQLDKSGLPSDRFFAERPEGSVSTLKIQRTQQEDSAVYLCASSLVTRIAYEQYFGPGTRLTVT.

A single count supports this clone. The chain joins TRBV11-3 to TRBJ2-1, with 9 nucleotides matching TRBD2. V shed 8 bases, J shed 5 bases, and the junction held 10 bases outside the gene matches. The CDR3 is 15 residues long. CDR1 SGHNT and CDR2 YENEEA come from the germline V gene. Here the CDR3 reads CASSWGLAVNNEQFF. The CDR3 nucleotides are TGTGCCAGCTCTTGGGGACTAGCAGTCAACAATGAGCAGTTCTTC.

This chain links TRBV10-2 with TRBJ1-2; TRBD1 aligns across 9 bases. Germline trimming cut 6 bases from V and 0 bases from J; bases unmatched to any gene: 8. CDR1 WSHSY and CDR2 SAAADI come from the germline V gene. This CDR3 is 16 amino acids long. As DNA, the CDR3 is TGCGCCAGCAGCCCACACCGGGACAGGGCTAACTATGGCTACACCTTC. Translating it yields CASSPHRDRANYGYTF.

Details on this clone: The CDR3 does not end in the conserved phenylalanine or tryptophan, so this is likely a read error. The DNA is left out, because the CDR3 cannot be placed on it with certainty; the CDR3 is given as TCRdb lists it. The chain employs TRBV6-5 and TRBJ1-6. The CDR3 contains 16 residues when both ends are counted. From germline, CDR1 is MNHEY and CDR2 SVGAGI. This chain's CDR3 is CASSFHRACGAYNSPP.

There are many counts of this clone. V gene TRBV15 combines with J gene TRBJ1-5; TRBD1 matches at 7 bases. This CDR3 region has 12 residues. V gave up 0 bases and J gave up 15 bases; unmatched junction bases: 5. From germline, CDR1 is LNHNV and CDR2 YYDKDF (reference sequence). The CDR3 DNA is TGTGCCACCAGCAGAGATGGGACAGTGCCGCATTTT. It yields the protein CATSRDGTVPHF. Looking up the rest from reference TRBV15 and TRBJ1-5 gives the full variable domain: DAMVIQNPRYQVTQFGKPVTLSCSQTLNHNVMYWYQQKSSQAPKLLFHYYDKDFNNEADTPDNFQSRRPNTSFCFLDIRSPGLGDTAMYLCATSRDGTVPHFGDGTRLSIL.

The genes are TRBV4-2 and TRBJ1-5, with a possible D match to TRBD1 (5 bases). Germline values: CDR1 LGHNA, CDR2 YNFKEQ. This CDR3 is 14 amino acids long. Trimming took 1 base from V and 2 from J, leaving 6 bases between them. The DNA for the CDR3 is TGTGCCAGCAGCCAAGTAGGGGGCAATCAGCCCCAGCATTTT. This translates into CASSQVGGNQPQHF.

The rearrangement links TRBV28 to TRBJ2-4, with D possibly TRBD2 on 7 matching bases. Trimming cost V 7 bases and J 7 bases, with 20 bases left between them. Germline V CDR1 and CDR2: MDHEN, SYDVKM. The CDR3 is 15 amino acids. CDR3 in DNA: TGTGCCAGCACCTTAGGGGGGGGCGGGGCGAACATTCAGTACTTC. This encodes CASTLGGGGANIQYF.

The chain uses TRBV6-2 or TRBV6-3 and TRBJ1-2; D possibly corresponds to TRBD1 (6 bases). V shed 7 bases and J shed 4 bases, with 16 bases lying between them. This CDR3 region has 14 residues. CDR1 is MNHEY, CDR2 SVGEGT, per germline. The DNA of the CDR3 is TGTGCCAGCAACCCCATAACAGGGAGCTATGGCTACACCTTC. Translation: CASNPITGSYGYTF.

V and J are TRBV5-6 and TRBJ1-3; the D is unclear. Trimming stripped 4 bases from V and 4 bases from J, with 15 bases between. This CDR3 has 15 amino acids. CDR1 and CDR2 (germline): SGHDT, YYEEEE. CDR3 sequence reads: CASSILDTVGNTIYF. Written as DNA, the CDR3 is TGTGCCAGCAGCATACTTGACACGGTGGGAAACACCATATATTTT.

The CDR3: CASSAGTGANTEAFF. Written as DNA, the CDR3 is TGTGCCAGCAGCGCCGGGACAGGGGCGAACACTGAAGCTTTCTTT. The rearrangement links TRBV9 to TRBJ1-1; TRBD1 agrees at 10 bases. The CDR3 is made up of 15 amino acids. Per germline, CDR1 SGDLS and CDR2 YYNGEE. V was pared by 3 bases and J by 1 base, with 3 bases of the junction left unmatched.

The chain's CDR3 is CASSQDHSRDRGSSGANVLTF. In DNA form, the CDR3 reads TGTGCCAGCAGCCAAGATCATTCTCGTGATCGGGGGAGCTCTGGGGCCAACGTCCTGACTTTC. The chain is built from TRBV3-1 (or the pseudogene TRBV3-2) and TRBJ2-6; possibly TRBD2 for D (6 bases). The CDR3 has 21 residues. The V end lost 0 bases, the J end lost 0 bases, and 21 bases lay between the germline ends. Germline V gene lookup returns CDR1 LGHDT and CDR2 YNNKEL (reference sequence).

This clone came up once. The chain combines TRBV7-9 with TRBJ2-2; a weak D match, TRBD1 (5 bases). Deletions cut 5 bases from V and 0 bases from J, with 10 bases between. Germline assignment: CDR1 SEHNR and CDR2 FQNEAQ (reference sequence). The CDR3 has 15 residues. The CDR3 protein is CASSRDSPNTGELFF. The CDR3 coding sequence is TGTGCCAGCAGCCGAGACAGTCCGAACACCGGGGAGCTGTTTTTT.

This chain joins TRBV5-1 and TRBJ2-5; TRBD2 matches at 11 bases. This CDR3 is built from 14 residues. The germline CDR1 and CDR2 sequences are SGHRS and YFSETQ. The trim removed 4 bases at V and 4 bases at J, leaving 3 bases unmatched. CDR3 sequence reads: CASSKTSGAETQYF. DNA for the CDR3: TGCGCCAGCAGCAAGACTAGCGGGGCAGAGACCCAGTACTTC. The full variable domain, completed using reference TRBV5-1 and TRBJ2-5, is KAGVTQTPRYLIKTRGQQVTLSCSPISGHRSVSWYQQTPGQGLQFLFEYFSETQRNKGNFPGRFSGRQFSNSRSEMNVSTLELGDSALYLCASSKTSGAETQYFGPGTRLLVL.